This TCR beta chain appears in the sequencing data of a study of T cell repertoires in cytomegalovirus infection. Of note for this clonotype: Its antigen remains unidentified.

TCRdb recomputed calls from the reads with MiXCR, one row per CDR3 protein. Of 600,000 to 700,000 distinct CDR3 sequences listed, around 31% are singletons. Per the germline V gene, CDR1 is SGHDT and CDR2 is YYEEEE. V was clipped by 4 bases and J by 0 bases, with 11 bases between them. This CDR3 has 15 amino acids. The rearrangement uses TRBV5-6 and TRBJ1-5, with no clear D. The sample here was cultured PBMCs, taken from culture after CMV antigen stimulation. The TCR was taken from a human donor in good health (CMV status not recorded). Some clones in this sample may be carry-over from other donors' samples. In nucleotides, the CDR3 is TGTGCCAGCAGCGTCGGAAAATATAGCAATCAGCCCCAGCATTTT. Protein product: CASSVGKYSNQPQHF.